This T cell receptor (beta chain) was identified during a study of blood T cell repertoires in COVID-19. Study context: PBMCs, B-cell-depleted T cells, or T cells were the source of the cDNA or gDNA that made up the material.

Sequencing used immunoSEQ multiplex PCR; TCRdb keeps in-frame clones, though not all of them. Among approximately 240,000 clones listed, roughly 80% were seen once. This sequence originates from a woman aged 80 or over with active or convalescent COVID-19. The sample consisted of peripheral blood.

In nucleotides, the CDR3 is TGTGCCAGTCGAACAGGGGGCGGGAACACCGGGGAGCTGTTTTTT. This gives the protein CASRTGGGNTGELFF. The V call is TRBV6-5, the J call TRBJ2-2, with 9 bases matching TRBD1. With V trimmed by 9 bases and J by 1 base, 6 bases remained unmatched. The CDR3 is 15 amino acids. Per the germline V gene, CDR1 is MNHEY and CDR2 is SVGAGI.